This is a list of T cell receptor beta chains from one sample in a study of cytomegalovirus exposure and HLA in healthy donors. Measured with immunoSEQ multiplex PCR; TCRdb has only the in-frame clones, and not every one. This table holds 120,000 to 150,000 clones, about 88% found once. The sample comprised PBMCs. These receptors came from a man younger than 30 in good health and CMV-seropositive. The conserved cysteine and the conserved F or W are not part of the CDR3 here.

v_gene,j_gene,CDR3aa
TRBV12-5,TRBJ2-1,ASGTGTGLKNEQF
TRBV29-1,TRBJ2-7,SAWTGSSYEQY
TRBV2,TRBJ1-1,ASSVQANTEAF
TRBV6-4,TRBJ2-4,ASSEGADRKIQY
TRBV7-3,TRBJ2-5,ASSYLTGETQY
TRBV7-9,TRBJ2-7,ASSQDSYEQY
TRBV7-7,TRBJ1-1,ASSLAEGSEAF
TRBV18,TRBJ1-1,ASSLKTGETEAF
TRBV14,TRBJ1-1,ASSQGLPIPTEAF
TRBV28,TRBJ2-1,ASSLPASSYNEQF
TRBV19,TRBJ1-5,ASSIVGQGASQPQH
TRBV9,TRBJ1-1,ASSRQGNTEAF
TRBV6-1,TRBJ1-2,ASSEGGTGFLINGYT
TRBV7-8,TRBJ2-1,ASSSPIRFSNYEQF
TRBV6-1,TRBJ1-1,ASSPPGEEAEAF
TRBV6-5,TRBJ1-1,ASSLQGVAEAF
TRBV30,TRBJ2-1,AWSVLFGGRNNEQF
TRBV6-1,TRBJ1-6,ASRKDGNSPLH
TRBV2,TRBJ2-7,ASRGIAQGLSYEQY
TRBV6-1,TRBJ1-5,ASSWTGYSNQPQH
TRBV4-1,TRBJ2-2,ASSQVAGTGELF
TRBV6-1,TRBJ1-5,ASSEPRQPQH
TRBV29-1,TRBJ2-5,SVGGTASTVYQETQY
TRBV6-5,TRBJ1-2,ASTGQGVYGYT
TRBV5-1,TRBJ1-2,ASSRGQGSGYGYT
TRBV4-1,TRBJ2-5,ASSQDQSGGMAQY
TRBV6-5,TRBJ1-2,ASRGQGAGYT
TRBV7-9,TRBJ2-1,ASSLGLAGGDEQF
TRBV11-2,TRBJ2-5,ASSLDPGLGTQY
TRBV6-1,TRBJ2-7,ARSPYSTVAYEQY
TRBV30,TRBJ2-5,AWSVGGAETQY
TRBV7-9,TRBJ1-6,ASSFGRVNSPLH
TRBV27,TRBJ1-2,ASSFRGANYGYT
TRBV9,TRBJ2-4,ASSPWDRSATQAKNIQY
TRBV9,TRBJ1-3,ASGGQGIGNTIY
TRBV7-6,TRBJ1-4,ASSLDTSTNEKLF
TRBV2,TRBJ2-2,ASSLAGPTGELF
TRBV18,TRBJ1-1,ASSPYGGENTEAF
TRBV9,TRBJ2-1,ASTQGTTDYNEQF
TRBV9,TRBJ2-7,ASSVAGTGEYEQY
TRBV9,TRBJ1-1,ASSVEAVRDTEAF
TRBV7-9,TRBJ2-3,ASSFTVPGGADTQY
TRBV7-9,TRBJ2-7,ASSRLVAHEQY
TRBV7-2,TRBJ1-1,ASSLQGSTEAF
TRBV18,TRBJ2-5,ASSDSGETQY